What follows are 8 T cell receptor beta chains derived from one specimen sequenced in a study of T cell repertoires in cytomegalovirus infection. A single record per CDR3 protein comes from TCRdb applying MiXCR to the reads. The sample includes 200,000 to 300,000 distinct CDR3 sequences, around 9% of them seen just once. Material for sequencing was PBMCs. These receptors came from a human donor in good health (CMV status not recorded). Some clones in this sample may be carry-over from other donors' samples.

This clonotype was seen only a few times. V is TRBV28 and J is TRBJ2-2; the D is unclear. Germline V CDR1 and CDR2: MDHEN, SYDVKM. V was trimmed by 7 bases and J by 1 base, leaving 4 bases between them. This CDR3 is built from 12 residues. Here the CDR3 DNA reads TGTGCCAGCAAGGAGAACACCGGGGAGCTGTTTTTT. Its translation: CASKENTGELFF.

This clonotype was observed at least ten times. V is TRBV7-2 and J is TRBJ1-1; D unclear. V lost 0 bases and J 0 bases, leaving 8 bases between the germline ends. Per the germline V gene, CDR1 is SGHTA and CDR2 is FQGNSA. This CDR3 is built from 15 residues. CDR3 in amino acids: CASSLAAKLNTEAFF. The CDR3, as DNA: TGTGCCAGCAGCTTAGCGGCGAAACTGAACACTGAAGCTTTCTTT.

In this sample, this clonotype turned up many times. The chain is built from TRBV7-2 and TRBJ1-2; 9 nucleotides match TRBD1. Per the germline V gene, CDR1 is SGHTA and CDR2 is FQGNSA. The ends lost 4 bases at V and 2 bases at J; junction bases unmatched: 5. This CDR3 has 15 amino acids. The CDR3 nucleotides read TGTGCCAGCAGCTCCAGGACAGGGGACAACTATGGCTACACCTTC. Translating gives CASSSRTGDNYGYTF. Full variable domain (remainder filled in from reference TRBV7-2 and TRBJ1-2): GAGVSQSPSNKVTEKGKDVELRCDPISGHTALYWYRQSLGQGLEFLIYFQGNSAPDKSGLPSDRFSAERTGGSVSTLTIQRTQQEDSAVYLCASSSRTGDNYGYTFGSGTRLTVV.

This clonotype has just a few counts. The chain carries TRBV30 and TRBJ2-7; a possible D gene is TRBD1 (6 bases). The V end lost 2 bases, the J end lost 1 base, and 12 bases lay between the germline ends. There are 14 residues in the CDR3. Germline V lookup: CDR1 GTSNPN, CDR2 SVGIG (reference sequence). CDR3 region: CAWSFGTISYEQYF. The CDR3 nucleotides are TGTGCCTGGAGTTTCGGGACAATATCCTACGAGCAGTACTTC. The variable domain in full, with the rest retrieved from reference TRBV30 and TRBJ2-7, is SQTIHQWPATLVQPVGSPLSLECTVEGTSNPNLYWYRQAAGRGLQLLFYSVGIGQISSEVPQNLSASRPQDRQFILSSKKLLLSDSGFYLCAWSFGTISYEQYFGPGTRLTVT.

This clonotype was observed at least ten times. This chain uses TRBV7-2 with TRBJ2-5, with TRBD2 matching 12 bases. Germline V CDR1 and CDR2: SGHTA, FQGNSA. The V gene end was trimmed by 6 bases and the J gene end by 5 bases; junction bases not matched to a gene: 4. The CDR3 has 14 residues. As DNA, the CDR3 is TGTGCCAGCAGACAGGGACTAGCGGGCGAGACCCAGTACTTC. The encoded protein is CASRQGLAGETQYF. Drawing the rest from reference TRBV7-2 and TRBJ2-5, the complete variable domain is GAGVSQSPSNKVTEKGKDVELRCDPISGHTALYWYRQSLGQGLEFLIYFQGNSAPDKSGLPSDRFSAERTGGSVSTLTIQRTQQEDSAVYLCASRQGLAGETQYFGPGTRLLVL.

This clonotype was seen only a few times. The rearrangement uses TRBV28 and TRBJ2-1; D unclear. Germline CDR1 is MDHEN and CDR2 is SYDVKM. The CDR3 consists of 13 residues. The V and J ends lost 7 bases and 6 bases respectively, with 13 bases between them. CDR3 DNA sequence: TGTGCCAGCACCCAGCTTTTACTCAATGAGCAGTTCTTC. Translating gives CASTQLLLNEQFF.

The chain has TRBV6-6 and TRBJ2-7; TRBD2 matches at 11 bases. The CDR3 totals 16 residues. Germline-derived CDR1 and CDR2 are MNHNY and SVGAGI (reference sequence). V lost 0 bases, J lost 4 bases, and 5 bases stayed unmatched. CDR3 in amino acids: CASSYSPGLAVYEQYF. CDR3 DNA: TGTGCCAGCAGTTACTCCCCGGGACTAGCGGTTTACGAGCAGTACTTC.

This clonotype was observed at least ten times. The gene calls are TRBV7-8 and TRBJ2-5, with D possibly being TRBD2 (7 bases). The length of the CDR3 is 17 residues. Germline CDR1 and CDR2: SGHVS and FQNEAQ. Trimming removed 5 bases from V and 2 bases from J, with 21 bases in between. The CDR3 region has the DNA TGTGCCAGCAGCCTCCGGATATGGGGGGGGCCTCAAGAGACCCAGTACTTC. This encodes CASSLRIWGGPQETQYF.